These 4 T cell receptor beta chains came from one sample sequenced in a study of blood T cell repertoires in COVID-19. TCRdb's table, derived via immunoSEQ multiplex PCR, lists solely in-frame clones and lacks some. The repertoire holds 180,000 or so clones, approximately 85% seen once, with around 5.2% in the top ten. The sample was peripheral blood. The receptor set was obtained from a woman older than 75 with acute or convalescent COVID-19.

The chain has TRBV7-9 and TRBJ2-5, with a tentative D call TRBD1 (5 bases). The germline V gene encodes CDR1 SEHNR and CDR2 FQNEAQ (reference sequence). This CDR3 is 17 amino acids long. The ends were cut back, 2 bases at V and 2 bases at J, with 18 bases in the middle. CDR3 nucleotides: TGTGCCAGCAGCTTAATAACAGGCGATGGGCCACAAGAGACCCAGTACTTC. Its protein is CASSLITGDGPQETQYF.

V gene TRBV6-2 or TRBV6-3 combines with J gene TRBJ2-5; D may be TRBD1 (5 bases). Trimming stripped 1 base from V and 3 bases from J, with 9 bases between. CDR3 size: 14 residues. The germline V gene encodes CDR1 MNHEY and CDR2 SVGEGT. CDR3 residues: CASSYWGREETQYF. The DNA of the CDR3 is TGTGCCAGCAGTTACTGGGGCAGGGAAGAGACCCAGTACTTC.

This clone was picked up a small number of times. The chain recombines TRBV3-1 (or the pseudogene TRBV3-2) with TRBJ2-5; a possible D gene is TRBD2 (6 bases). Trimming pared 4 bases from V and 5 bases from J, leaving 14 bases between. Germline V gene data show CDR1 as LGHDT and CDR2 as YNNKEL (reference sequence). The CDR3 runs to 14 residues. The CDR3 region is CASSPFGGSETQYF. CDR3 DNA: TGTGCCAGCAGCCCCTTTGGGGGGAGTGAGACCCAGTACTTC.

The chain joins TRBV7-2 to TRBJ1-1, with 10 bases matching TRBD1. This CDR3 is built from 17 residues. Losses at the gene ends were 3 bases for V and 3 bases for J; bases not matched to a gene: 10. Germline V CDR1 and CDR2: SGHTA, FQGNSA. The CDR3 region is CASSFRGIGTGDTEAFF. CDR3 coding DNA: TGTGCCAGCAGCTTTAGAGGTATTGGGACAGGGGACACTGAAGCTTTCTTT.